This T cell receptor (beta chain) was sequenced in a study of CD8+CD57+ T cells in acquired aplastic anemia. Background on the study: Sorted CD4+ and CD8+ cells gave an average of about 3 ug of DNA. The study, taken as a whole, reports: There were 25 to 35 CD8+ CDR3 sequences that occurred in both patients and controls.

The sample holds a few counts of this clonotype. The antigen is not known. Selection for sequencing was limited to patients who had shown CD8+CD57+ cell expansion by flow cytometry. Each of the patients presented with severe acquired aplastic anemia. Both TCR beta VDJ combination and CDR3 sequence profiling were carried out. Genomic DNA was the template for this profiling. TCRdb reprocessed the reads with MiXCR, giving one entry per CDR3 protein. Here the sample spans 150,000 to 180,000 distinct CDR3 sequences, about 48% being singletons. Sequenced: sorted CD4+, CD8+, or CD8+CD57+ T cells (not recorded which) from PBMCs. The sequence came from a human donor with aplastic anemia.

The CDR3 spells CASNPGTPLMNTEAFF. The DNA for the CDR3 is TGTGCCAGTAATCCCGGGACACCTCTCATGAACACTGAAGCTTTCTTT. V gene TRBV19 combines with J gene TRBJ1-1; D might be TRBD1 (6 bases). Trimming stripped 7 bases from V and 0 bases from J, with 18 bases between. The CDR3 has 16 residues. Germline-derived CDR1 and CDR2 are LNHDA and SQIVND (reference sequence).